This T cell receptor beta chain is from a study of glioma-infiltrating T cells. About the study: Before surgery, glioma patients received dexamethasone for at most six days. Blood libraries targeted roughly 4.5- to 11-fold coverage of roughly 920,000 T cells. Whole-study results and caveats: CDR3 overlap between tissue and blood was very small. Shared blood CDR3 signature motifs marked patients with low tissue-blood divergence.

V lost 4 bases and J lost 1, with 10 bases in between. The CDR3 is made up of 14 amino acids. CDR1 is SGHNT, CDR2 YYREEE, per germline (reference sequence). This clonotype was detected a few times. The antigen remains undetermined. TCR alpha and beta CDR3 regions were amplified from RNA using iRepertoire nested multiplex PCR. TCRdb reanalysed the multiplex PCR reads using MiXCR and keeps one entry per CDR3 protein. The sample holds around 390,000 distinct CDR3 sequences, 41% seen once. The sequence derives from a human donor with low-grade glioma or glioblastoma, undergoing nonglioma brain surgery, or in good health (not recorded which). Sample: glioma tissue, nonneoplastic brain tissue, or PBMCs (not recorded which). This chain links TRBV5-4 with TRBJ2-3; maybe TRBD2 (5 bases). In DNA, the CDR3 is TGTGCCAGCAGCACGGACTTCGGCACAGATACGCAGTATTTT. Amino acid sequence: CASSTDFGTDTQYF.